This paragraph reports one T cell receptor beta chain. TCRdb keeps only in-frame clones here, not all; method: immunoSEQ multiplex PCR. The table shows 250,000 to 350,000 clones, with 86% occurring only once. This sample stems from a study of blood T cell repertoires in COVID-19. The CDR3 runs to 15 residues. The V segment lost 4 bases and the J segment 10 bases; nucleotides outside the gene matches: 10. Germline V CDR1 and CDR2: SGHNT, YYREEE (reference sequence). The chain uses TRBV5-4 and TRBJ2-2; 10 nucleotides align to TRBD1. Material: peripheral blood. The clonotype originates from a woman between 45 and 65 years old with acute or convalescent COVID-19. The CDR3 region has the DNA TGTGCCAGCAGCCGGGACAGGGGAGGACGGGAGGAGCTGTTTTTT. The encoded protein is CASSRDRGGREELFF.